This T cell receptor beta chain emerged from a study of identifying expanded T cells in peripheral blood. Study results and limitations: Technical replicates showed around 1.2 changed clones; two weeks roughly 16; four weeks 19.

Profiled with immunoSEQ multiplex PCR; TCRdb holds only in-frame clones, not every one. The sample has some 120,000 clones, about 80% seen once. From germline, CDR1 is MDHEN and CDR2 SYDVKM. The CDR3 has 13 amino acids. No infections or other immune events were documented during collection. Details on this clone: Its antigen is undetermined.

The TCR originated in a person aged 18 to 75 in good health. Sequenced material: blood. This chain joins TRBV28 and TRBJ1-2, with a tentative D call TRBD1 (6 bases). The CDR3 DNA reads as TGTGCGGGGGCAGTGGGAAGTCACTATGGCTACACCTTC. This translates into CAGAVGSHYGYTF.